This T cell receptor (beta chain) was profiled in a study of OX40 agonist ivuxolimab in advanced cancers. At the level of the whole study: The costimulatory receptor OX40 (CD134) was targeted by ivuxolimab, a fully human IgG2 agonistic monoclonal antibody. Intravenous ivuxolimab was administered to patients every 2 weeks at six dose levels: 0.01, 0.1, 0.3, 1.5, 3 and 10 mg/kg. Among the approximately 54 dose-escalation patients, about 19 had hepatocellular carcinoma, approximately 15 melanoma, 9 renal cell carcinoma and 9 head and neck cancer. In the dose-escalation cohort, 82.7% of patients were male, and the mean age was approximately 60 years, with a range of about 20 to 79. Prior anti-PD-1, anti-PD-L1 or anti-CTLA-4 therapy was permitted, and roughly two fifths of dose-escalation patients had received checkpoint inhibitors. Partial responses were achieved by three dose-escalation patients, of whom one had hepatocellular carcinoma and two had cutaneous melanoma. The purpose of peripheral TCRbeta sequencing was to test whether ivuxolimab changed TCR sequence diversity and led to clonal T-cell expansion. The paper describes the monotherapy dose-escalation part (N of about 57 patients) of the phase I trial of ivuxolimab. The research as a whole found: After ivuxolimab, CD8+ T cells had more expanded clones than CD4+ T cells on average. Antigen specificity was not determined for the clonally expanded peripheral T cells. Low levels of normalized T-cell clonal expansion were also seen in some patients who did not respond. At doses of 0.1 to 3.0 mg/kg, clonal expansion of both CD4+ and CD8+ blood T cells was observed from baseline to week 6. Partial responders in the 0.1-3.0 mg/kg groups had among the lowest normalized peripheral clonal expansion, especially among CD8+ T cells.

V and J lose 4 bases and 2 bases, and a span of 12 bases separates them. CDR1 MNHNS and CDR2 SASEGT are derived from the germline V gene. From the cysteine up to the phenylalanine, the CDR3 has a length of 15 residues. Only the CDR3 DNA stays, 45 bases, in frame from base 1. Genomic DNA was isolated from the sorted cells so that the TCRbeta CDR3 region could be sequenced. TCRbeta CDR3 regions were sequenced using the immunoSEQ Assay. TCRdb limited this immuneACCESS table to in-frame rearrangements with V and J called. A share of clones is missing; checked studies link under half to unresolved V genes, and the rest is unexplained. The sample table lists 70,000 to 90,000 clones, 81% of them with a count of one. Together, the top ten hold 5% of the sample. Details on this clone: Its antigen remains undetermined. Base qualities were left out, and no much larger clone turns up one base away.

The trial excluded patients who had a history of autoimmune disease or were on systemic immunosuppression. Peripheral blood for TCR sequencing was collected from all dose cohorts at baseline, on cycle 4 day 1, and on cycle 7 day 1. The samples were taken from a phase I, first-in-human, multicenter, open-label dose-escalation trial of ivuxolimab. Adults with locally advanced or metastatic melanoma, renal cell carcinoma, hepatocellular carcinoma or head and neck squamous cell carcinoma were enrolled in the trial. Before TCR sequencing, CD4+ T cells and CD8+ T cells from peripheral blood were sorted into separate populations.

The specimen comprised CD4+ or CD8+ T cells sorted from blood, sampled in a trial of the OX40 agonist ivuxolimab. This sequence was found in an adult with an advanced solid tumor such as melanoma, head and neck, liver or kidney cancer. Recombination connected TRBV6-1 to TRBJ1-5; no D gene call is confident. The DNA sequence is TGTGCCAGCAGTGGATCGGTCTTAGGCAATCAGCCCCAGCATTTT. This yields the protein CASSGSVLGNQPQHF.